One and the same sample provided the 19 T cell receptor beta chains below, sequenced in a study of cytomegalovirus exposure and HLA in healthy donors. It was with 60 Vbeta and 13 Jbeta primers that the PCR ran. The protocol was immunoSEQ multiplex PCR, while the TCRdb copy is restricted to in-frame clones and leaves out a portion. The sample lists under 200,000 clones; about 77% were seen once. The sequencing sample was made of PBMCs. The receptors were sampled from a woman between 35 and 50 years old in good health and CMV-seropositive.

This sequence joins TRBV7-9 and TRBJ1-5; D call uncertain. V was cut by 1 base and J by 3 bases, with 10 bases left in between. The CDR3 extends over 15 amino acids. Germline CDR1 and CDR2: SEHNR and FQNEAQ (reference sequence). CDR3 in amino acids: CASSLGQAFNQPQHF. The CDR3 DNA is TGTGCCAGCAGCTTAGGGCAGGCCTTCAATCAGCCCCAGCATTTT.

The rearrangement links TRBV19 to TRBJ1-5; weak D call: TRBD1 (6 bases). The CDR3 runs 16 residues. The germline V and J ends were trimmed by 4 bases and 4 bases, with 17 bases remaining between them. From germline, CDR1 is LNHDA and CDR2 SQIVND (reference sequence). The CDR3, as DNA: TGTGCCAGTAGTACAAGCCAGGGGTTTGAAAATCAGCCCCAGCATTTT. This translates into CASSTSQGFENQPQHF.

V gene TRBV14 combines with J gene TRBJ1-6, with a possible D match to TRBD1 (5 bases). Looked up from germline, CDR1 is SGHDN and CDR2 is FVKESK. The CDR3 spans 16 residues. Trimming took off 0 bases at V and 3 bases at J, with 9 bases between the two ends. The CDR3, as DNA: TGTGCCAGCAGCCAAGACGGGGGAAACTATAATTCACCCCTCCACTTT. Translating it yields CASSQDGGNYNSPLHF. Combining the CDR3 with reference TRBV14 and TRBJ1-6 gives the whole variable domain EAGVTQFPSHSVIEKGQTVTLRCDPISGHDNLYWYRRVMGKEIKFLLHFVKESKQDESGMPNNRFLAERTGGTYSTLKVQPAELEDSGVYFCASSQDGGNYNSPLHFGNGTRLTVT.

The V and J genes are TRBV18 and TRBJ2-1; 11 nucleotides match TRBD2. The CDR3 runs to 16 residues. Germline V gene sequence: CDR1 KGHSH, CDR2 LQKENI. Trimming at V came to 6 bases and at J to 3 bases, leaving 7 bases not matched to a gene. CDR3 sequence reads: CASSSRLAGNYNEQFF. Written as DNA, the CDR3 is TGTGCCAGCTCGTCTAGACTAGCGGGAAACTACAATGAGCAGTTCTTC.

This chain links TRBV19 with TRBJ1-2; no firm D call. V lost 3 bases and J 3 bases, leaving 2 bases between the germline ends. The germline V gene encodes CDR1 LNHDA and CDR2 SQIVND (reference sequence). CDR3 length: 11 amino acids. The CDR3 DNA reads TGTGCCAGTAGTATCTACTATGGCTACACCTTC. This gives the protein CASSIYYGYTF. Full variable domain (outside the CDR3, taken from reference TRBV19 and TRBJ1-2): DGGITQSPKYLFRKEGQNVTLSCEQNLNHDAMYWYRQDPGQGLRLIYYSQIVNDFQKGDIAEGYSVSREKKESFPLTVTSAQKNPTAFYLCASSIYYGYTFGSGTRLTVV.

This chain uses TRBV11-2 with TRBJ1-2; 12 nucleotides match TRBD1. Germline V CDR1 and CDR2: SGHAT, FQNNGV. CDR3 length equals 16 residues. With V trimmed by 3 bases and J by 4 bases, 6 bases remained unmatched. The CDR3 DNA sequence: TGTGCCAGCAGCTTCCGGGACAGGGGGCGCGGCTATGGCTACACCTTC. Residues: CASSFRDRGRGYGYTF.

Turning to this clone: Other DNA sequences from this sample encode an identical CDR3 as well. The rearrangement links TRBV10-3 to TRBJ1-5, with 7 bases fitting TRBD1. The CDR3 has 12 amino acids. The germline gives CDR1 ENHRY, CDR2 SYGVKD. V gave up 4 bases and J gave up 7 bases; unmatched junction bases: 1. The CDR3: CAISADRQPQHF. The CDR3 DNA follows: TGTGCCATCAGTGCGGACAGGCAGCCCCAGCATTTT.

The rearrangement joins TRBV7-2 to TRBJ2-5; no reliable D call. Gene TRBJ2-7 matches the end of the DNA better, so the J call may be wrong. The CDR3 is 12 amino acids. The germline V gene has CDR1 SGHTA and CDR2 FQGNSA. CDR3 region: CASSLVPYEQYF. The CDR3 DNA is TGTGCCAGCAGCTTAGTTCCCTACGAGCAGTACTTC.

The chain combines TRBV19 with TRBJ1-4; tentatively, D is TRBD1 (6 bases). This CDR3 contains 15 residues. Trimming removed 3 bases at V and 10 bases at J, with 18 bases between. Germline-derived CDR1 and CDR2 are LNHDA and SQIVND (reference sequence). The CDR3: CASSIERGAQGKLFF. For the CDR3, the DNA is TGTGCCAGTAGTATTGAGCGGGGGGCGCAAGGAAAACTGTTTTTT.

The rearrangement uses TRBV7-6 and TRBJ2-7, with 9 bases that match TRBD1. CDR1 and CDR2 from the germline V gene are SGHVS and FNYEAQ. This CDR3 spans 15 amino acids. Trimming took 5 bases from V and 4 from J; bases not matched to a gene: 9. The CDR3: CASSPGTGKDYEQYF. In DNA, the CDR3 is TGTGCCAGCAGCCCCGGGACAGGGAAGGATTACGAGCAGTACTTC.

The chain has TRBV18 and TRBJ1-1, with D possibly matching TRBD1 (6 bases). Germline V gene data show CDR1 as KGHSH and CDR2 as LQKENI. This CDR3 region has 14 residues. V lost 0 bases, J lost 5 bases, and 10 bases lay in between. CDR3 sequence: CASSPPNRETEAFF. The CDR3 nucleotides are TGTGCCAGCTCACCACCAAACAGGGAGACTGAAGCTTTCTTT.

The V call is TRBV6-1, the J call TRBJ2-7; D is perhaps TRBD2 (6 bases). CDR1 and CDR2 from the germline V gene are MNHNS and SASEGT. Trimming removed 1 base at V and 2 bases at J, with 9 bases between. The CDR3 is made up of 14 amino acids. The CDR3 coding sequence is TGTGCCAGCAGTGAAGGGGCGGGGCCCTACGAGCAGTACTTC. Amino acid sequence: CASSEGAGPYEQYF.

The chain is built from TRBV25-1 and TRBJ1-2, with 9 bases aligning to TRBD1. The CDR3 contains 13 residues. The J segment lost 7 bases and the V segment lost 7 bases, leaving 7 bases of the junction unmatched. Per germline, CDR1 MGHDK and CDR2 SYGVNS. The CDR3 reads CASTSTGGGGYTF. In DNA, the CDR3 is TGTGCCAGCACCTCGACAGGGGGTGGTGGCTACACCTTC.

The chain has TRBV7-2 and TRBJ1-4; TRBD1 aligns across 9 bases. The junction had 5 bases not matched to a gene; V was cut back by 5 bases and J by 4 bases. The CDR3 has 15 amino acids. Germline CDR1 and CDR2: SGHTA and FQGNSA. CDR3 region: CASSTGDRVNEKLFF. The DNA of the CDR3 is TGTGCCAGCAGCACGGGGGACAGGGTTAATGAAAAACTGTTTTTT. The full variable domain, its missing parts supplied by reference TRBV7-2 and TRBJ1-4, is GAGVSQSPSNKVTEKGKDVELRCDPISGHTALYWYRQSLGQGLEFLIYFQGNSAPDKSGLPSDRFSAERTGGSVSTLTIQRTQQEDSAVYLCASSTGDRVNEKLFFGSGTQLSVL.

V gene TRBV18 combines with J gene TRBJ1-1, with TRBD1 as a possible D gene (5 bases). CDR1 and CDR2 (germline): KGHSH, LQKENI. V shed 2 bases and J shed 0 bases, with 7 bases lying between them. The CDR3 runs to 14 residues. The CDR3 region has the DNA TGTGCCAGCTCACCAAGACAGATGAACACTGAAGCTTTCTTT. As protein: CASSPRQMNTEAFF.

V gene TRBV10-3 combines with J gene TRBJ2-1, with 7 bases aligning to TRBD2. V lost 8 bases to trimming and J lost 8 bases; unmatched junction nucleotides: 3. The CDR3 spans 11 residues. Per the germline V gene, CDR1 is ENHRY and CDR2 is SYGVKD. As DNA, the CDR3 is TGTGCCATCGGACTAGGGGATGAGCAGTTCTTC. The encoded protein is CAIGLGDEQFF.

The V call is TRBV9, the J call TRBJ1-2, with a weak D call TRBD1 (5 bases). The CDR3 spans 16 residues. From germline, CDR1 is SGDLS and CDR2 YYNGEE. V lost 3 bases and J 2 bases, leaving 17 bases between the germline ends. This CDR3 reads CASSALGATGNYGYTF. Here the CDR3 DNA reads TGTGCCAGCAGCGCCCTAGGGGCCACAGGAAACTATGGCTACACCTTC.

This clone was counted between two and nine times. Here the CDR3 reads CASSLTGTRRGEQYF. The CDR3 DNA is TGTGCCAGCAGCTTAACCGGGACTAGGAGAGGCGAGCAGTACTTC. The chain joins TRBV5-4 to TRBJ2-7, with 8 bases fitting TRBD2. This CDR3 spans 15 amino acids. The germline V gene has CDR1 SGHNT and CDR2 YYREEE (reference sequence). After removal of 2 bases from V and 6 bases from J, the junction contained 10 bases not matched to a gene.

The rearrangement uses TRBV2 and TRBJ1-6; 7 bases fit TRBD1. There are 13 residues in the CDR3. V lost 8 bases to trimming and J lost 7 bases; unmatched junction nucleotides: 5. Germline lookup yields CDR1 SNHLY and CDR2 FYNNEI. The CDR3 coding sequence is TGTGCCAGCGCGGACAGGAGGAATTCACCCCTCCACTTT. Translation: CASADRRNSPLHF.